Presented here are 22 T cell receptor beta chains from one specimen sequenced in a study of breast tumors, draining lymph nodes, adjacent tissues. MiXCR, applied by TCRdb to the multiplex PCR reads, yields one record per CDR3 protein. Among roughly 260,000 distinct CDR3 sequences listed, about 30% were seen once. Axillary draining lymph nodes of breast cancer patients supplied the node samples. What was sequenced was axillary lymph node tissue. The receptor set was obtained from a female donor with breast cancer. Some clones in this sample may be carry-over from other donors' samples.

Ten or more counts support this clonotype. The CDR3 DNA is TGTGCCAGCAGCTTGGATGGGCAGGAGCAGCCCCAGCATTTT. Encoded protein: CASSLDGQEQPQHF. This chain connects TRBV7-2 to TRBJ1-5; no firm D call. Trimming cost V 3 bases and J 7 bases, with 13 bases left between them. Per germline, CDR1 SGHTA and CDR2 FQGNSA. This CDR3 contains 14 residues.

For this clonotype: This may stem from a read error, because a much larger clone lies one nucleotide away. CDR3 nucleotide sequence: TGTGCCAGCAGTTTCACATCCACAGGTACGCAGTATTTT. Encoded protein: CASSFTSTGTQYF. The chain links TRBV27 to TRBJ2-3; a possible D gene is TRBD1 (5 bases). The CDR3 is made up of 13 amino acids. Germline lookup yields CDR1 MNHEY and CDR2 SMNVEV (reference sequence).

This clonotype has a count of ten or more. V usage is TRBV5-1 and J usage is TRBJ1-2; TRBD1 matches 10 bases. V lost 0 bases and J lost 2; bases outside the gene matches: 4. Germline V gene sequence: CDR1 SGHRS, CDR2 YFSETQ. The CDR3 contains 16 residues. This chain's CDR3 is CASSLGQGAPNYGYTF. CDR3 DNA sequence: TGCGCCAGCAGCTTGGGACAGGGGGCACCCAACTATGGCTACACCTTC.

The V and J genes are TRBV6-2 or TRBV6-3 and TRBJ2-5; TRBD2 matches 7 bases. Germline CDR1 is MNHEY and CDR2 is SVGEGT. This CDR3 spans 14 amino acids. V dropped 6 bases and J dropped 7; count of bases not matched to a gene: 11. The CDR3 loop is CASRSLAVQVTQYF. For the CDR3, the DNA is TGTGCCAGCAGATCTCTAGCGGTCCAGGTGACCCAGTACTTC.

Only one count was recorded for this clonotype. The chain combines TRBV6-2 or TRBV6-3 with TRBJ1-5, with 9 positions matching TRBD1. CDR1 MNHEY and CDR2 SVGEGT come from the germline V gene. The CDR3 is 16 residues long. V trimming: 5 bases; J trimming: 3 bases; junction bases outside the gene matches: 8. CDR3 loop: CASSDRGQGFNQPQHF. Written as DNA, the CDR3 is TGTGCCAGCAGTGACAGAGGACAGGGGTTCAATCAGCCCCAGCATTTT.

This clonotype has at least ten counts. This sequence joins TRBV29-1 and TRBJ1-5; the D is unclear. The CDR3 runs to 12 residues. Trimming took off 7 bases at V and 0 bases at J, with 7 bases between the two ends. CDR1 is SQVTM, CDR2 ANQGSEA, per germline. Here the CDR3 DNA reads TGCAGCGCCGGCCATAGCAATCAGCCCCAGCATTTT. It is translated as CSAGHSNQPQHF.

This clonotype was detected many times. This chain uses TRBV10-3 with TRBJ2-5; the D is unclear. V was pared by 6 bases and J by 3 bases, with 14 bases between. The V gene's germline CDR1 is ENHRY and CDR2 SYGVKD. CDR3 length equals 14 residues. For the CDR3, the DNA is TGTGCCATCAGCCCAGGAGCTAGGGAAGAGACCCAGTACTTC. Its translation: CAISPGAREETQYF.

This clonotype was counted ten times or more. CDR3 bases: TGCAGTGCCAAGGACAGCCGCCTCCCCTCCTACAATGAGCAGTTCTTC. Residues: CSAKDSRLPSYNEQFF. The V and J genes are TRBV20-1 and TRBJ2-1; tentative D call: TRBD1 (6 bases). There are 16 residues in the CDR3. The germline V gene encodes CDR1 DFQATT and CDR2 SNEGSKA (reference sequence). The V and J ends lost 6 bases and 0 bases respectively, with 18 bases between them.

The rearrangement joins TRBV6-1 to TRBJ1-5; D remains unclear. V was trimmed by 6 bases and J by 9 bases, leaving 18 bases between them. CDR3 size: 14 residues. Germline CDR1 MNHNS, CDR2 SASEGT. CDR3 coding DNA: TGTGCCAGCAGGACTGACGGCCTCGCAAGGCCCCAGCATTTT. Protein: CASRTDGLARPQHF.

J is TRBJ2-7 and V is TRBV27; D is possibly TRBD2 (6 bases). Trimming removed 4 bases from V and 4 bases from J, with 17 bases in between. Germline lookup yields CDR1 MNHEY and CDR2 SMNVEV (reference sequence). This CDR3 has 15 amino acids. DNA for the CDR3: TGTGCCAGCAGTTCTAGCGTCCCGTCCCCTTACGAGCAGTACTTC. The encoded protein is CASSSSVPSPYEQYF.

This clonotype was observed at least ten times. The chain recombines TRBV20-1 with TRBJ2-3; D may be TRBD1 (6 bases). The CDR3 sequence is 12 residues long. CDR1 is DFQATT and CDR2 is SNEGSKA in the germline V gene (reference sequence). The V end was cut by 3 bases, the J end by 3 bases, with 7 bases between. Here the CDR3 DNA reads TGCAGTGCTAGTACAGGGACAGATACGCAGTATTTT. It is translated as CSASTGTDTQYF.

This clonotype was recorded at least ten times. The V and J genes are TRBV10-2 and TRBJ2-1; 9 positions match TRBD2. Looked up from germline, CDR1 is WSHSY and CDR2 is SAAADI. The CDR3 totals 14 residues. With V trimmed by 8 bases and J by 4 bases, 6 bases remained unmatched. CDR3 amino acids: CASSRGGFYNEQFF. The CDR3 region has the DNA TGCGCCAGCTCGCGGGGGGGGTTTTACAATGAGCAGTTCTTC.

This clonotype was recorded at least ten times. The chain carries TRBV7-2 and TRBJ1-2; perhaps TRBD1 as D (5 bases). With 5 bases removed from V and 8 bases from J, the gap between germline ends came to 12 bases. The CDR3 consists of 12 residues. Germline V lookup: CDR1 SGHTA, CDR2 FQGNSA. As DNA, the CDR3 is TGTGCCAGCAGCGCCGCCTGGGGGGGCTACACCTTC. Its protein product is CASSAAWGGYTF.

This clonotype was recorded at least ten times. The V and J genes are TRBV10-3 and TRBJ2-1; 12 bases line up with TRBD2. Trimming cost V 6 bases and J 0 bases; bases outside gene matches: 6. There are 17 residues in the CDR3. Per germline, CDR1 ENHRY and CDR2 SYGVKD. CDR3 loop: CAISGTSGLSSYNEQFF. The CDR3 DNA sequence: TGTGCCATCAGCGGGACTAGCGGGTTAAGCTCCTACAATGAGCAGTTCTTC.

A word on this clonotype: Given a much more abundant clone one base away, this may be a read error. The rearrangement joins TRBV11-2 to TRBJ2-1, with 7 positions matching TRBD2. The CDR3 has 15 residues. J gave up 1 base and V 8 bases, and 8 bases lay outside the gene matches. From germline, CDR1 is SGHAT and CDR2 FQNNGV. CDR3 coding DNA: TGTGCCAGCGGCTCTGAAGCGGGGTCCTACAATGAGCAGTTCTTC. Amino acid sequence: CASGSEAGSYNEQFF.

This clonotype has a count of ten or more. J is TRBJ2-7 and V is TRBV12-3 or TRBV12-4; the D is unclear. The germline V and J ends were trimmed by 6 bases and 7 bases, with 13 bases remaining between them. The CDR3 is 12 residues long. CDR3 bases: TGTGCCAGCAGCCCGGACGGTCGGGAGCAGTACTTC. Its translation is CASSPDGREQYF.

CDR3 DNA sequence: TGTGCCAGCAGACGGAGCTCGGGACTACTATACTCTGGAAACACCATATATTTT. Its translation is CASRRSSGLLYSGNTIYF. The chain has TRBV12-3 or TRBV12-4 and TRBJ1-3; D possibly corresponds to TRBD1 (5 bases). The CDR3 contains 18 residues. V was clipped by 6 bases and J by 0 bases, with 21 bases between them.

Comments on this clonotype: At one boundary the junction diverges from the germline segment, which might be a read error. The rearrangement uses TRBV4-1 and TRBJ1-1, with TRBD1 matching over 11 bases. Germline V gene sequence: CDR1 MGHRA, CDR2 YSYEKL. The CDR3 runs to 13 residues. CDR3 DNA sequence: TGTGCCAGCAGCCGGACAGGGGGCCCTGAAGCTTTCTTT. Its translation is CASSRTGGPEAFF.

This chain links TRBV19 with TRBJ2-1; 15 bases align to TRBD2. Germline trimming cut 8 bases from V and 7 bases from J; bases unmatched to any gene: 3. This CDR3 contains 14 residues. CDR1 and CDR2 (germline): LNHDA, SQIVND (reference sequence). This chain's CDR3 is CASSGTSGRNEQFF. The CDR3 region has the DNA TGTGCCAGTTCCGGGACTAGCGGGAGGAATGAGCAGTTCTTC.

This clonotype has at least ten counts. The chain recombines TRBV12-3 or TRBV12-4 with TRBJ2-1; tentative D call: TRBD2 (7 bases). The CDR3 consists of 15 residues. Trimming pared 5 bases from V and 14 bases from J, leaving 25 bases between. CDR3 sequence reads: CASSPYRVRGGMEFF. CDR3 coding DNA: TGTGCCAGCAGTCCCTACAGGGTTAGGGGGGGCATGGAGTTCTTC.

This clonotype was seen repeatedly, ten times or more. This sequence joins TRBV25-1 and TRBJ1-2, with D possibly TRBD1 on 5 matching bases. The CDR3 loop spans 16 amino acids. V lost 2 bases and J lost 0, with 13 bases in between. Per germline, CDR1 MGHDK and CDR2 SYGVNS. CDR3 in DNA: TGTGCCAGCAGTGAAGGGGCACAGGCAGCTAACTATGGCTACACCTTC. This translates into CASSEGAQAANYGYTF.

This clonotype has ten or more counts. The chain carries TRBV12-3 or TRBV12-4 and TRBJ2-7, with D perhaps TRBD1 or TRBD2 (5 bases each). The V gene lost 5 bases and the J gene lost 3 bases, with 17 bases spanning the gap. The CDR3 totals 15 residues. CDR3 nucleotide sequence: TGTGCCAGCAGTCACCCCCCTGGGGGACGCTACGAGCAGTACTTC. It translates to CASSHPPGGRYEQYF.